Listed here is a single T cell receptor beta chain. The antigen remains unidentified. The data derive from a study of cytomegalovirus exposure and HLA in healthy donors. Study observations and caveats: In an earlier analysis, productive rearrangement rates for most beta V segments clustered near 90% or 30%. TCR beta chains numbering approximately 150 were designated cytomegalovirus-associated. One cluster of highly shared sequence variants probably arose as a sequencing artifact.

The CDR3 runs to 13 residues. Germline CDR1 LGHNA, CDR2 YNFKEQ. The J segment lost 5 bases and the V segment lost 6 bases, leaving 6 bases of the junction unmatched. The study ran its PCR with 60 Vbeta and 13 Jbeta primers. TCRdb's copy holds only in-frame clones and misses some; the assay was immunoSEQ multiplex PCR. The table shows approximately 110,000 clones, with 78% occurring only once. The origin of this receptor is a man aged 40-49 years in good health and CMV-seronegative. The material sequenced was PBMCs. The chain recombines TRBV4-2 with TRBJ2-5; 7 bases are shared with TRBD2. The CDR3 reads CASSRLAWETQYF. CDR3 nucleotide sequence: TGTGCCAGCAGTCGACTAGCCTGGGAGACCCAGTACTTC.